These T cell receptor beta chains were read from a single sample in a study of technical replicates of blood from several donors. Assay: immunoSEQ multiplex PCR; the TCRdb copy retains only in-frame clones and omits some. The sample lists 95,000 or so clones, approximately 96% occurring once. Sequencing was carried out using T cells isolated from PBMCs. The receptor set was obtained from a human donor in good health. Each CDR3 is given with its conserved first and last residue. The D gene is left open where the match is weak. Clone size, where shown, is once, few, many, or a class for clones that have expanded.

j_gene: TRBJ2-7; v_gene: TRBV5-1; abundance: -; d_gene: -; CDR3aa: CASSLSTGYEQYF; CDR3nt: TGCGCCAGCAGCTTATCTACCGGCTACGAGCAGTACTTC
j_gene: TRBJ1-1; v_gene: TRBV5-6; abundance: few; d_gene: -; CDR3aa: CASSLWRREVNTEAFF; CDR3nt: TGTGCCAGCAGCTTGTGGAGGAGAGAGGTGAACACTGAAGCTTTCTTT
j_gene: TRBJ2-5; v_gene: TRBV7-8; abundance: -; d_gene: -; CDR3aa: CASSLVSQYF; CDR3nt: TGTGCCAGCAGCTTAGTCTCCCAGTACTTC
j_gene: TRBJ2-1; v_gene: TRBV30; abundance: -; d_gene: -; CDR3aa: CAWSASFGERFF; CDR3nt: TGTGCCTGGAGTGCCTCCTTTGGCGAGCGGTTCTTC
j_gene: TRBJ2-2; v_gene: TRBV18; abundance: -; d_gene: TRBD1; CDR3aa: CASSTRQGTGELFF; CDR3nt: TGTGCCAGCTCAACGCGACAGGGAACCGGGGAGCTGTTTTTT
j_gene: TRBJ2-2; v_gene: TRBV4-3; abundance: -; d_gene: TRBD2; CDR3aa: CASSQDQRGYTGELFF; CDR3nt: TGCGCCAGCAGCCAAGATCAGCGGGGATACACCGGGGAGCTGTTTTTT
j_gene: TRBJ1-2; v_gene: TRBV25-1; abundance: -; d_gene: TRBD1; CDR3aa: CASSTRQGKGYTF; CDR3nt: TGTGCCAGCAGTACCCGACAGGGTAAAGGCTACACCTTC
j_gene: TRBJ1-1; v_gene: TRBV28; abundance: -; d_gene: TRBD1; CDR3aa: CASSEPPGQGALGTEAFF; CDR3nt: TGTGCCAGCAGTGAGCCGCCGGGACAGGGGGCCCTGGGCACTGAAGCTTTCTTT
j_gene: TRBJ2-3; v_gene: TRBV6-5; abundance: -; d_gene: TRBD2; CDR3aa: CASSDTAGGTDTQYF; CDR3nt: TGTGCCAGCAGCGACACCGCGGGAGGCACAGATACGCAGTATTTT
j_gene: TRBJ1-2; v_gene: TRBV19; abundance: -; d_gene: TRBD1; CDR3aa: CASNDRGRHYGYTF; CDR3nt: TGTGCCAGCAATGACAGGGGGCGCCACTATGGCTACACCTTC
j_gene: TRBJ2-7; v_gene: TRBV5-1; abundance: -; d_gene: TRBD2; CDR3aa: CASSSPLASGYEQYF; CDR3nt: TGCGCCAGCAGCTCCCCCCTAGCTAGCGGATACGAGCAGTACTTC
j_gene: TRBJ2-3; v_gene: TRBV19; abundance: -; d_gene: -; CDR3aa: CASPPSWDTQYF; CDR3nt: TGTGCCAGTCCGCCCAGTTGGGATACGCAGTATTTT
j_gene: TRBJ2-5; v_gene: TRBV9; abundance: few; d_gene: TRBD2; CDR3aa: CASSEGTSGMGQETQYF; CDR3nt: TGTGCCAGCAGCGAAGGGACTAGCGGGATGGGGCAAGAGACCCAGTACTTC
j_gene: TRBJ1-1; v_gene: TRBV18; abundance: -; d_gene: -; CDR3aa: CASSLQGNTEAFF; CDR3nt: TGTGCCAGCTCACTTCAGGGGAATACTGAAGCTTTCTTT
j_gene: TRBJ2-2; v_gene: TRBV7-9; abundance: -; d_gene: TRBD2; CDR3aa: CASSLVTSGKAGELFF; CDR3nt: TGTGCCAGCAGCTTAGTAACTAGCGGGAAGGCTGGGGAGCTGTTTTTT
j_gene: TRBJ2-5; v_gene: TRBV19; abundance: -; d_gene: TRBD1; CDR3aa: CASSAGGLTETQYF; CDR3nt: TGTGCCAGTAGTGCAGGGGGTTTGACAGAGACCCAGTACTTC
j_gene: TRBJ2-7; v_gene: TRBV7-9; abundance: -; d_gene: -; CDR3aa: CASSFEAEAGASYEQYF; CDR3nt: TGTGCCAGCAGCTTTGAGGCGGAGGCGGGGGCCTCCTACGAGCAGTACTTC
j_gene: TRBJ2-7; v_gene: TRBV4-2; abundance: -; d_gene: TRBD2; CDR3aa: CASSQVPGGSYEQYF; CDR3nt: TGTGCCAGCAGCCAAGTCCCGGGAGGGTCCTACGAGCAGTACTTC
j_gene: TRBJ1-2; v_gene: TRBV30; abundance: -; d_gene: -; CDR3aa: CAWSPLTPHGYTF; CDR3nt: TGTGCCTGGAGTCCTCTAACCCCGCATGGCTACACCTTC
j_gene: TRBJ2-1; v_gene: TRBV2; abundance: few; d_gene: -; CDR3aa: CASSSGYGQFF; CDR3nt: TGTGCCAGCAGTTCAGGGTATGGGCAGTTCTTC